The 22 T cell receptor beta chains given below trace back to one sample, sequenced in a study of cytomegalovirus exposure and HLA in healthy donors. 13 Jbeta primers and 60 Vbeta primers were used for the PCR. Clones were read by immunoSEQ multiplex PCR, and TCRdb kept only the in-frame ones, dropping some. Here the sample spans fewer than 200,000 clones, less than 85% being singletons. Sequenced: PBMCs. These receptor sequences come from a boy younger than 18 in good health and CMV-seronegative.

The rearrangement joins TRBV5-4 to TRBJ1-1; 9 nucleotides line up with TRBD1. Trimming at V came to 0 bases and at J to 1 base, leaving 1 base not matched to a gene. This CDR3 is built from 15 residues. The germline V gene encodes CDR1 SGHNT and CDR2 YYREEE (reference sequence). The CDR3 DNA reads TGTGCCAGCAGCTTGGGGACAGGGGCGAACACTGAAGCTTTCTTT. It yields the protein CASSLGTGANTEAFF. Based on the CDR3 plus reference TRBV5-4 and TRBJ1-1, the full variable domain is ETGVTQSPTHLIKTRGQQVTLRCSSQSGHNTVSWYQQALGQGPQFIFQYYREEENGRGNFPPRFSGLQFPNYSSELNVNALELDDSALYLCASSLGTGANTEAFFGQGTRLTVV.

This chain joins TRBV7-2 and TRBJ2-7; no definite D call. Germline values: CDR1 SGHTA, CDR2 FQGNSA. The CDR3 covers 14 residues. Trimming left V 5 bases short and J 2 bases short, with 13 bases between. CDR3 DNA: TGTGCCAGCAGCCTCAGCTGGGCCACCTACGAGCAGTACTTC. Translation: CASSLSWATYEQYF.

There are a few counts of this clone. The chain recombines TRBV6-5 with TRBJ1-2, with TRBD1 as a possible D gene (6 bases). The length of the CDR3 is 14 residues. V was pared by 6 bases and J by 6 bases, with 17 bases between. Germline V gene sequence: CDR1 MNHEY, CDR2 SVGAGI. The CDR3, as DNA: TGTGCCAGCAGAAAACAGGGTAGAAACCATGGCTACACCTTC. It yields the protein CASRKQGRNHGYTF.

The chain employs TRBV7-2 and TRBJ1-4; D not certain. With 6 bases removed from V and 8 bases from J, the gap between germline ends came to 16 bases. The CDR3 is made up of 14 amino acids. Germline CDR1 SGHTA, CDR2 FQGNSA. The chain's CDR3 is CASSLLVRREKLFF. The CDR3 DNA is TGTGCCAGCAGTTTGCTAGTCCGGAGGGAAAAACTGTTTTTT. Using reference TRBV7-2 and TRBJ1-4 for the parts outside the CDR3, the full variable domain is GAGVSQSPSNKVTEKGKDVELRCDPISGHTALYWYRQSLGQGLEFLIYFQGNSAPDKSGLPSDRFSAERTGGSVSTLTIQRTQQEDSAVYLCASSLLVRREKLFFGSGTQLSVL.

This clone came up once. The chain uses TRBV27 and TRBJ1-2, with 8 bases that match TRBD1. The CDR3 is 16 amino acids. Unmatched junction bases numbered 17, after V lost 6 bases and J lost 8 bases. Germline V gene sequence: CDR1 MNHEY, CDR2 SMNVEV (reference sequence). The CDR3 DNA follows: TGTGCCAGCAGCTTCTCGGCAGGGGGCGAAAGATGGGGCTACACCTTC. This encodes CASSFSAGGERWGYTF.

The chain uses TRBV2 and TRBJ1-1; D unclear. CDR1 and CDR2 from the germline V gene are SNHLY and FYNNEI. V was trimmed by 1 base and J by 11 bases, leaving 14 bases between them. The CDR3 has 13 amino acids. CDR3 residues: CASSEGSREKAFF. The CDR3 DNA reads TGTGCCAGCAGTGAAGGGTCAAGAGAGAAGGCTTTCTTT.

J is TRBJ1-2 and V is TRBV19; the D gene is possibly TRBD1 (6 bases). CDR1 LNHDA and CDR2 SQIVND come from the germline V gene (reference sequence). The CDR3 has 15 amino acids. V was trimmed by 4 bases and J by 3 bases, leaving 15 bases between them. CDR3 in DNA: TGTGCCAGTAGTAGCAACAGGGTAGTAGACTATGGCTACACCTTC. Translating gives CASSSNRVVDYGYTF.

This chain joins TRBV6-6 and TRBJ1-1; weak D call: TRBD1 (6 bases). The CDR3 loop spans 16 amino acids. Per germline, CDR1 MNHNY and CDR2 SVGAGI (reference sequence). Trimming pared 5 bases from V and 0 bases from J, leaving 16 bases between. The DNA for the CDR3 is TGTGCCAGCAGTCCCTCGTTCCGGACAGTGAACACTGAAGCTTTCTTT. Translated: CASSPSFRTVNTEAFF.

The chain carries TRBV2 and TRBJ1-4; D ambiguous. CDR1 and CDR2 from the germline V gene are SNHLY and FYNNEI. The CDR3 spans 14 residues. Trimming took 5 bases from V and 5 from J, leaving 12 bases between them. The chain's CDR3 is CASSPDGGNEKLFF. The DNA for the CDR3 is TGTGCCAGCAGTCCGGACGGAGGGAATGAAAAACTGTTTTTT.

The V gene is TRBV30, the J gene TRBJ1-1, with D hard to call. V gave up 4 bases and J gave up 9 bases, with 15 bases separating them. This CDR3 has 12 amino acids. Germline V lookup: CDR1 GTSNPN, CDR2 SVGIG (reference sequence). CDR3 protein: CAWKPNWRKAFF. For the CDR3, the DNA is TGTGCCTGGAAACCAAACTGGAGAAAAGCTTTCTTT.

The chain has TRBV11-3 and TRBJ2-3, with D unresolved. The CDR3 extends over 13 amino acids. Trimming removed 3 bases from V and 5 bases from J, with 9 bases in between. CDR1 SGHNT and CDR2 YENEEA come from the germline V gene. CDR3 protein: CASSFSRRDTQYF. DNA of the CDR3: TGTGCCAGCAGCTTCTCTCGGAGAGATACGCAGTATTTT.

The rearrangement links TRBV4-1 to TRBJ2-3, with a weak D call TRBD1 (5 bases). Germline CDR1 MGHRA, CDR2 YSYEKL. V was cut by 0 bases and J by 0 bases, with 7 bases left in between. The CDR3 has 15 residues. As DNA, the CDR3 is TGCGCCAGCAGCCAAGAGGGGCGGAGCACAGATACGCAGTATTTT. It specifies CASSQEGRSTDTQYF.

The J gene is TRBJ2-5, the V gene TRBV9, with TRBD1 matching 9 bases. This CDR3 has 14 residues. Per the germline V gene, CDR1 is SGDLS and CDR2 is YYNGEE. Losses at the gene ends were 1 base for V and 5 bases for J; bases not matched to a gene: 3. The CDR3 DNA reads TGTGCCAGCAGCGTAACAACAGGGGGCGAGACCCAGTACTTC. It encodes CASSVTTGGETQYF.

The chain recombines TRBV7-3 with TRBJ1-1; perhaps TRBD1 as D (5 bases). The V gene lost 1 base and the J gene lost 1 base, with 7 bases spanning the gap. The CDR3 totals 14 residues. Germline V CDR1 and CDR2: SGHTA, FQGTGA. The CDR3 here is CASSLNGGNTEAFF. As DNA, the CDR3 is TGTGCCAGCAGCTTAAACGGGGGGAACACTGAAGCTTTCTTT.

The chain employs TRBV6-1 and TRBJ2-3, with a tentative D call TRBD1 (6 bases). V shed 2 bases and J shed 2 bases, with 17 bases lying between them. This CDR3 has 17 residues. Germline-derived CDR1 and CDR2 are MNHNS and SASEGT. The CDR3: CASSEWSYGGPTDTQYF. The CDR3 DNA reads as TGTGCCAGCAGTGAATGGAGTTATGGGGGCCCCACAGATACGCAGTATTTT.

The chain is built from TRBV5-1 and TRBJ1-1, with TRBD1 identical over 11 bases. The germline gives CDR1 SGHRS, CDR2 YFSETQ. This CDR3 region has 16 residues. After removal of 0 bases from V and 6 bases from J, the junction contained 7 bases not matched to a gene. The CDR3 DNA sequence: TGCGCCAGCAGCTTGGAATGGGACAGGGGGATGTCTGAAGCTTTCTTT. This gives the protein CASSLEWDRGMSEAFF.

V is TRBV9 and J is TRBJ2-7, with TRBD1 matching over 9 bases. The CDR3 contains 15 residues. V gave up 3 bases and J gave up 0 bases; unmatched junction bases: 4. Germline CDR1 is SGDLS and CDR2 is YYNGEE. This chain's CDR3 is CASSAGTGISYEQYF. CDR3 sequence (DNA): TGTGCCAGCAGCGCCGGGACAGGGATCTCCTACGAGCAGTACTTC. Full variable domain (missing parts from reference TRBV9 and TRBJ2-7): DSGVTQTPKHLITATGQRVTLRCSPRSGDLSVYWYQQSLDQGLQFLIQYYNGEERAKGNILERFSAQQFPDLHSELNLSSLELGDSALYFCASSAGTGISYEQYFGPGTRLTVT.

This clone was counted between two and nine times. The chain links TRBV7-3 to TRBJ2-7; TRBD1 matches at 7 bases. This CDR3 is built from 15 residues. V was clipped by 6 bases and J by 5 bases; unmatched bases: 13. Germline V gene sequence: CDR1 SGHTA, CDR2 FQGTGA. CDR3 nucleotides: TGTGCCAGCAGTTTTACAGGGGACCTCCCCCACGAGCAGTACTTC. This gives the protein CASSFTGDLPHEQYF. Variable domain in full (rest from reference TRBV7-3 and TRBJ2-7): GAGVSQTPSNKVTEKGKYVELRCDPISGHTALYWYRQSLGQGPEFLIYFQGTGAADDSGLPNDRFFAVRPEGSVSTLKIQRTERGDSAVYLCASSFTGDLPHEQYFGPGTRLTVT.

The CDR3 bases are TGTGCCAGCAGCTTAGTCGGGGATAGGGACACCGGGGAGCTGTTTTTT. Amino acid sequence: CASSLVGDRDTGELFF. The chain couples TRBV5-6 to TRBJ2-2; the D gene is possibly TRBD2 (5 bases). CDR1 SGHDT and CDR2 YYEEEE come from the germline V gene. Trimming left V 2 bases short and J 3 bases short, with 14 bases between. The CDR3 spans 16 residues.

This sequence joins TRBV5-6 and TRBJ2-4; D ambiguous. Trimming left V 2 bases short and J 8 bases short, with 11 bases between. The CDR3 loop spans 13 amino acids. Germline V CDR1 and CDR2: SGHDT, YYEEEE. In nucleotides, the CDR3 is TGTGCCAGCAGCTTCCGACTCTTGGACATTCAGTACTTC. It encodes CASSFRLLDIQYF.

The CDR3 protein is CASSLSLMNTEAFF. The CDR3 nucleotides are TGTGCCAGCAGCTTGAGCTTGATGAACACTGAAGCTTTCTTT. The V gene is TRBV7-8, the J gene TRBJ1-1, with unresolved D. The CDR3 is made up of 14 amino acids. The germline CDR1 and CDR2 sequences are SGHVS and FQNEAQ. Deletions cut 3 bases from V and 0 bases from J, with 8 bases between.

The chain carries TRBV25-1 and TRBJ2-5, with 13 bases aligning to TRBD2. Germline V gene data show CDR1 as MGHDK and CDR2 as SYGVNS. V lost 5 bases and J lost 1; bases outside the gene matches: 10. This CDR3 region has 18 residues. In DNA form, the CDR3 reads TGTGCCAGCAGTATGACTAGCGGGGGGCGTGCGACCCAAGAGACCCAGTACTTC. It translates to CASSMTSGGRATQETQYF.